These T cell receptor beta chains were read from a single sample in a study of molecular identifiers for immune sequencing clone quantification. TCRdb recomputed calls from the PCR reads with MiXCR, one row per CDR3 protein. The sample has some 680,000 distinct CDR3 sequences; 25% are singletons. Sequencing used naive CD8+ T cells from blood, with Jurkat cell RNA spiked in. These receptors came from a human donor in good health. Some libraries in this study had Jurkat cell RNA spiked in. Each CDR3 is given with its conserved first and last residue. D genes are given only for firm matches. Rows may omit the clone size; those that give it use once, few, many or a size class.

clone size	D gene	V gene	J gene	CDR3 protein	CDR3 DNA
NA	NA	TRBV27	TRBJ1-5	CASSFAGVSNQPQHF	TGTGCCAGCAGTTTCGCGGGGGTAAGCAATCAGCCCCAGCATTTT
NA	NA	TRBV6-2/TRBV6-3	TRBJ2-5	CASSDLETQYF	TGTGCCAGCAGTGATTTGGAGACCCAGTACTTC
many	TRBD2	TRBV5-1	TRBJ2-7	CASSLAGTSEQYF	TGCGCCAGCAGCTTGGCCGGGACTAGCGAGCAGTACTTC
many	TRBD1	TRBV11-2	TRBJ1-5	CASSLTTIHRGDQPQHF	TGTGCCAGCAGCTTAACTACGATTCACAGGGGCGATCAGCCCCAGCATTTT
NA	NA	TRBV18	TRBJ2-7	CASSPGYGTYEQYF	TGTGCCAGCTCACCGGGATATGGGACCTACGAGCAGTACTTC
NA	TRBD2	TRBV12-3/TRBV12-4	TRBJ2-1	CASSPGLAEGYNEQFF	TGTGCCAGCAGTCCCGGACTAGCGGAGGGATACAATGAGCAGTTCTTC
many	NA	TRBV29-1	TRBJ2-7	CSGGGHTYEQYF	TGCAGCGGAGGGGGACACACCTACGAGCAGTACTTC
few	TRBD1	TRBV6-2/TRBV6-3	TRBJ2-7	CASSHRGRTYEQYF	TGTGCCAGCAGTCACAGGGGGCGCACCTACGAGCAGTACTTC
many	TRBD1	TRBV20-1	TRBJ1-5	CSARGGRGQGVFQPQHF	TGCAGTGCTAGGGGCGGTAGGGGACAGGGGGTATTTCAGCCCCAGCATTTT
few	TRBD1	TRBV5-5	TRBJ2-7	CASSSDRFYEQYF	TGTGCCAGCAGCTCGGACAGGTTCTACGAGCAGTACTTC
few	TRBD2	TRBV7-7	TRBJ2-1	CASSPRPGLAVSGNEQFF	TGTGCTAGCAGCCCCCGACCGGGACTAGCGGTCTCTGGGAATGAGCAGTTCTTC
many	NA	TRBV5-6	TRBJ2-6	CASSPQTKRGSGANVLTF	TGTGCCAGCAGCCCACAGACGAAAAGGGGCTCTGGGGCCAACGTCCTGACTTTC
many	NA	TRBV12-3/TRBV12-4	TRBJ1-5	CASSPTGLGNQPQHF	TGTGCCAGCAGTCCCACAGGGTTAGGTAATCAGCCCCAGCATTTT
many	TRBD2	TRBV28	TRBJ2-7	CASSTSGRVTYEQYF	TGTGCCAGCAGTACTAGCGGGAGGGTAACCTACGAGCAGTACTTC
few	TRBD2	TRBV10-1	TRBJ2-7	CATERTSGCTYEQYF	TGCGCCACCGAAAGGACTAGCGGGTGTACCTACGAGCAGTACTTC
NA	TRBD1	TRBV2	TRBJ2-1	CASSPTGPYNEQFF	TGTGCCAGCAGCCCGACAGGGCCCTACAATGAGCAGTTCTTC
many	NA	TRBV5-6	TRBJ2-5	CASSLTSFPETQYF	TGTGCCAGCAGCTTGACTAGCTTCCCAGAGACCCAGTACTTC
NA	NA	TRBV27	TRBJ2-7	CASTGGADEQYF	TGTGCCAGCACCGGAGGGGCCGACGAGCAGTACTTC
many	NA	TRBV4-1	TRBJ2-7	CASSQDAAGLSYEQYF	TGCGCCAGCAGCCAAGATGCAGCGGGCCTCTCCTACGAGCAGTACTTC
NA	NA	TRBV9	TRBJ2-7	CASSGGRGVDEQYF	TGTGCCAGCAGCGGGGGAAGGGGGGTCGACGAGCAGTACTTC
many	NA	TRBV4-1	TRBJ1-4	CASSQKGNEKLFF	TGCGCCAGCAGCCAAAAGGGAAATGAAAAACTGTTTTTT
many	NA	TRBV13	TRBJ2-5	CASSLVGEETQYF	TGTGCCAGCAGCTTAGTAGGGGAAGAGACCCAGTACTTC
NA	NA	TRBV12-3/TRBV12-4	TRBJ2-3	CASRSIPGLTYTDTQYF	TGTGCCAGCAGGTCCATCCCGGGACTTACTTACACAGATACGCAGTATTTT
few	NA	TRBV4-1	TRBJ2-7	CASSLGVISYEQYF	TGCGCCAGCAGCCTTGGGGTCATTTCCTACGAGCAGTACTTC
many	NA	TRBV21-1	TRBJ2-7	CASSTGVLEQYF	TGTGCCAGCAGTACAGGGGTACTCGAGCAGTACTTC
NA	NA	TRBV25-1	TRBJ2-3	CASSDLITQYF	TGTGCCAGCAGTGACTTAATAACGCAGTATTTT
NA	TRBD1	TRBV19	TRBJ1-5	CASNFRGSNQPQHF	TGTGCCAGTAATTTCAGGGGGAGCAATCAGCCCCAGCATTTT
NA	TRBD2	TRBV29-1	TRBJ2-1	CSVAPLFSGDYNAQFF	TGCAGCGTTGCCCCTCTTTTCAGCGGGGACTACAATGCGCAGTTCTTC
many	TRBD2	TRBV2	TRBJ2-1	CASSEWTSSYNEQFF	TGTGCCAGCAGTGAATGGACTAGCTCCTACAATGAGCAGTTCTTC
many	NA	TRBV29-1	TRBJ2-7	CSVDGGRVDEQYF	TGCAGCGTTGACGGGGGGCGCGTGGACGAGCAGTACTTC
many	TRBD1	TRBV12-3/TRBV12-4	TRBJ2-5	CASSPEDRGETQYF	TGTGCCAGCAGTCCGGAGGACAGGGGAGAGACCCAGTACTTC
many	NA	TRBV5-5	TRBJ1-5	CASSLRGREGDQPQHF	TGTGCCAGCAGTTTGAGGGGCAGGGAAGGGGATCAGCCCCAGCATTTT
NA	NA	TRBV4-2	TRBJ2-5	CASSQFPADDGETQYF	TGTGCCAGCAGCCAGTTCCCGGCGGACGACGGAGAGACCCAGTACTTC
NA	NA	TRBV4-3	TRBJ2-7	CASSQERAGREQYF	TGCGCCAGCAGCCAAGAGAGGGCAGGGAGGGAGCAGTACTTC
many	NA	TRBV5-1	TRBJ1-1	CASSLDWGMNTEAFF	TGCGCCAGCAGCTTGGATTGGGGAATGAACACTGAAGCTTTCTTT
many	NA	TRBV30	TRBJ2-3	CAWSRDTQYF	TGTGCCTGGAGTCGTGATACGCAGTATTTT
few	NA	TRBV6-6	TRBJ1-2	CASSSSTGDRGYTF	TGTGCCAGCAGTTCCTCGACCGGGGACCGTGGCTACACCTTC
few	NA	TRBV9	TRBJ2-7	CASSAGADYEQYF	TGTGCCAGCAGCGCCGGGGCGGACTACGAGCAGTACTTC
many	NA	TRBV12-3/TRBV12-4	TRBJ1-5	CASSSPAPQHF	TGTGCCAGCAGTTCCCCGGCGCCCCAGCATTTT
NA	NA	TRBV5-6	TRBJ2-2	CASVARQGNTGELFF	TGTGCCAGCGTTGCCCGGCAGGGGAACACCGGGGAGCTGTTTTTT
NA	NA	TRBV20-1	TRBJ2-1	CSARLAGTEQFF	TGCAGTGCTAGACTGGCCGGGACAGAGCAGTTCTTC
NA	NA	TRBV3-1	TRBJ2-7	CASSQDIGTSGYEQYF	TGTGCCAGCAGCCAAGACATCGGGACATCCGGCTACGAGCAGTACTTC
NA	NA	TRBV12-3/TRBV12-4	TRBJ2-1	CASSSKWGVNEQFF	TGTGCCAGCAGTTCCAAGTGGGGGGTCAATGAGCAGTTCTTC
many	TRBD2	TRBV7-9	TRBJ2-3	CASSLGTRDGDTQYF	TGTGCCAGCAGCTTAGGGACTAGAGATGGAGATACGCAGTATTTT
NA	TRBD2	TRBV30	TRBJ2-1	CAWSVLVGLEAEEQFF	TGTGCCTGGAGTGTACTAGTCGGACTAGAAGCTGAGGAGCAGTTCTTC
few	TRBD1	TRBV20-1	TRBJ2-7	CSARDLTGGYEQYF	TGCAGTGCTAGAGATTTAACAGGGGGTTACGAGCAGTACTTC
NA	NA	TRBV27	TRBJ1-1	CASVGVGGTNTEAFF	TGTGCCAGCGTCGGAGTCGGGGGCACGAACACTGAAGCTTTCTTT
few	NA	TRBV7-9	TRBJ2-1	CASSHSVDRYNEQFF	TGTGCCAGCAGCCATAGCGTAGATCGCTACAATGAGCAGTTCTTC
NA	TRBD1	TRBV14	TRBJ1-6	CASSPRTGGRNSPLHF	TGTGCCAGCAGCCCACGGACAGGGGGTCGGAATTCACCCCTCCACTTT
NA	TRBD1	TRBV4-1	TRBJ1-2	CASSQETRQGYGYTF	TGCGCCAGCAGCCAAGAGACGCGACAGGGCTATGGCTACACCTTC
NA	NA	TRBV12-3/TRBV12-4	TRBJ1-3	CAVGGRDSGNTIYF	TGTGCCGTGGGGGGACGGGACTCTGGAAACACCATATATTTT